This T cell receptor beta chain was documented in a study of regulatory T cells in long-lasting Graves disease. Study-wide results and limits: Persistent Graves' disease cases displayed lower TCR diversity than newly diagnosed ones.

With 6 bases clipped from V and 10 bases from J, the junction kept 14 bases outside the gene matches. The CDR3 consists of 15 residues. Germline assignment: CDR1 MNHNS and CDR2 SASEGT. The time point denotes: newly diagnosed GD, antithyroid drugs for less than 3 months. After RNA was extracted from PBMCs, the TCR library was made from it. CDR3-region Arm-PCR and iRepertoire HTBI primers produced the TCR beta libraries. One entry per CDR3 protein results from TCRdb running MiXCR on the multiplex PCR reads. The sample yields 350,000 to 450,000 distinct CDR3 sequences, around 14% seen once. Points on this clonotype: The target antigen is unknown.

The data also belong to a second study, concerning T cells in Graves' hyperthyroidism and ophthalmopathy. From that paper: Researchers defined stable Graves' hyperthyroidism as no ophthalmopathy progression within 18 months.

The receptor was derived from a woman aged 25 to 39 with Graves disease. Specimen: peripheral blood mononuclear cells (PBMCs), collected at new diagnosis, from a patient treated with antithyroid drugs. The chain is built from TRBV6-1 and TRBJ1-5, with TRBD1 matching 8 bases. The CDR3: CASSPTTGVIQPQHF. As DNA, the CDR3 is TGTGCCAGCAGCCCAACGACAGGGGTAATTCAACCCCAGCATTTT.